This T cell receptor beta chain stems from a study of cytotoxic CD8 clonotypes in ibrutinib-treated CLL. Study overall: Included were some eleven relapsed/refractory and about 15 treatment-naive patients, of whom approximately 18 were IGHV unmutated.

Losses at the gene ends were 3 bases for V and 14 bases for J; bases not matched to a gene: 1. Germline loops: CDR1 KGHSH, CDR2 LQKENI. The CDR3 length is 11 residues. Profiling relied on immunoSEQ multiplex PCR, and the TCRdb table lists in-frame clones only, not all of them. The sample has about 310,000 clones, around four fifths seen once. The chain joins TRBV18 to TRBJ2-5; 12 bases line up with TRBD1. This receptor was obtained from a human donor with chronic lymphocytic leukemia. This material consisted of PBMCs, taken before ibrutinib treatment. This CDR3 reads CASSPGQGAYF. DNA for the CDR3: TGTGCCAGCTCACCGGGACAGGGGGCTTACTTC.